The clone carrying this T cell receptor (beta chain) was seen repeatedly, ten times or more. TCRdb passed the 5' RACE reads through MiXCR, listing each CDR3 protein once. The sample lists 11,000 to 15,000 distinct CDR3 sequences; 7.3% were seen once. This record comes from a study of T cells after yellow fever vaccination. In germline, CDR1 is GTSNPN, CDR2 SVGIG (reference sequence). V lost 0 bases and J lost 0, with 4 bases in between. The CDR3 consists of 13 residues. The sample in question was PBMCs, either bulk or a sorted T-cell subset (CD4+, CD8+, memory, or dextramer-sorted; not recorded which), obtained on the day of the yellow fever booster vaccination. The J gene is TRBJ2-3, the V gene TRBV30; D is undetermined. The sequence was collected from a man aged 18 to 30 who received the YFV17D yellow fever vaccine. For the CDR3, the DNA is TGTGCCTGGAGTGTAGCCAGCACAGATACGCAGTATTTT. Residues: CAWSVASTDTQYF.